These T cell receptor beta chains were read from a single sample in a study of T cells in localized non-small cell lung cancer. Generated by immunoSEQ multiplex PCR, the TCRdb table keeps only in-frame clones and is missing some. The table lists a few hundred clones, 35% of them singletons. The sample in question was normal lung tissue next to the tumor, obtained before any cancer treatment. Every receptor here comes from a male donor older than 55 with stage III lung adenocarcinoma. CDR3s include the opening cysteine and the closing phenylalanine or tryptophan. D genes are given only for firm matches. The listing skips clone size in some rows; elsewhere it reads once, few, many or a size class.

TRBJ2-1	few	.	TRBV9	TGTGCCAGCAGTGAGACTGGGAAGGGTATGTCCGAGCAGTTCTTC	CASSETGKGMSEQFF
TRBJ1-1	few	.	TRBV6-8	TGTGCCAGCAGTTACTCGACGGGGATGAACACTGAAGCTTTCTTT	CASSYSTGMNTEAFF
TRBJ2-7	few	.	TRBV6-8	TGTGCCAGCCAGAACAATTCCTACGAGCAGTACTTC	CASQNNSYEQYF
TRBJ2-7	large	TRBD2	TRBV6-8	TGTGCCAGCAGCCCGACTAGCGGGGGGGCTGAAGAGCAGTACTTC	CASSPTSGGAEEQYF
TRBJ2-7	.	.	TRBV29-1	TGCAGCGTTGAGGTCCAGGGGCGAACTATCGAGCAGTACTTC	CSVEVQGRTIEQYF
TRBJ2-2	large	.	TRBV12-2	TGTGCCACCCAGCAGCAACCTAACACCGGGGAGCTGTTTTTT	CATQQQPNTGELFF
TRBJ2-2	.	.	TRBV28	TGTGCCAGCAGTTTGGGGCTAGCGCGCACCGGGGAGCTGTTTTTT	CASSLGLARTGELFF
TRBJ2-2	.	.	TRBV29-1	TGCAGCGTTGGCCGGAGGGACACCGGGGAGCTGTTTTTT	CSVGRRDTGELFF
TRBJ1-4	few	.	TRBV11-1	TGTGCCAGCAGCCCGGTAGTGACGGCTGGAGGCGAAAAACTGTTTTTT	CASSPVVTAGGEKLFF
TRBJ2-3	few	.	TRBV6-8	TGTGCCAGCAGGACCCCGGGGGCAGATACGCAGTATTTT	CASRTPGADTQYF
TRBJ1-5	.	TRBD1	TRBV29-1	TGCAGCGTCCAGACAGGGGTAGGCAATCAGCCCCAGCATTTT	CSVQTGVGNQPQHF
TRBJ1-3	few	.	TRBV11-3	TGTGCCAGCAGCTTATCAGGGGCGAGAGGAAACACCATATATTTT	CASSLSGARGNTIYF
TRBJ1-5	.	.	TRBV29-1	TGCAGCGTTGGGGAAAGGAGGGATCAGCCCCAGCATTTT	CSVGERRDQPQHF
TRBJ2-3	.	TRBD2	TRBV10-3	TGTGCCATCAGTGAGCCAGGAGCTAGCGGGAGCGGGAGGCATACAGGTTACACAGATACGCAGTATTTT	CAISEPGASGSGRHTGYTDTQYF
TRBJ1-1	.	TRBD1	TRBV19	TGTGCCAGTAGTAAGCCTGGGACAGGGCCCAACACTGAAGCTTTCTTT	CASSKPGTGPNTEAFF
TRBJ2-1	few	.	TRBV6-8	TGTGCCAGCAGTTACTTCAAGTCACGGGAGCAGTTCTTC	CASSYFKSREQFF
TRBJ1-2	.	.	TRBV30	TGTGCCTGGGACCACCTGGGACTTGGAGATGGCTACACCTTC	CAWDHLGLGDGYTF
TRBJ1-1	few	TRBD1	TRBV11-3	TGTGCCAGCAGCTTAGTGACAGGGTCCACTGAAGCTTTCTTT	CASSLVTGSTEAFF
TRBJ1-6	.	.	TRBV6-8	TGTGCCAGCGGGGTCTGGAGCTCCTATAATTCACCCCTCTACTTT	CASGVWSSYNSPLYF
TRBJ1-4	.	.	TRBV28	TGTGCCAGCAGTTCCTCGTATCAAGGGGCGACGGGTGAAAAACTGTTTTTT	CASSSSYQGATGEKLFF
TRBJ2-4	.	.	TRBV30	TGTGCCTGGGGCGGGCTTCTTAAAAACATTCAGTACTTC	CAWGGLLKNIQYF
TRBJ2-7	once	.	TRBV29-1	TGCAGCGTTCCTTCGCACTACCCTTCCTACGAGCAGTACTTC	CSVPSHYPSYEQYF
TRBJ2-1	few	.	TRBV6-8	TGTGCCAGCAGTGACGGGGACGATCGGAATGAGCAGTTCTTC	CASSDGDDRNEQFF
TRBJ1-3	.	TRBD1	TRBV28	TGTGCCAGCAGTGCACACAGGGGTATTGGAAACACCATATATTTT	CASSAHRGIGNTIYF
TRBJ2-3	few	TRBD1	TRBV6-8	TGTGCCAGCAGTGGATCGACAGGGACCACAGATACGCAGTATTTT	CASSGSTGTTDTQYF
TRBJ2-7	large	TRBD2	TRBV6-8	TGTGCCAGCAGCGAAGAGGGTAGCGGGAGGGTTGAGCAGTACTTC	CASSEEGSGRVEQYF
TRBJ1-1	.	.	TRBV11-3	TGTGCCAGCAGCTTAGAGGCAGTGAACACTGAAGCTTTCTTT	CASSLEAVNTEAFF
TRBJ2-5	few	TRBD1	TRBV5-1	TGCGCCAGCAGCTGGAAGACAGGGGCGCAAGCTCAAGAGACCCAGTACTTC	CASSWKTGAQAQETQYF
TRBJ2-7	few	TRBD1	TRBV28	TGTGCCAGCCTCAAAATTAACCTCCGGGACAGAAACTACGAGCAGTACTTC	CASLKINLRDRNYEQYF
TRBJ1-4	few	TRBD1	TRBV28	TGTGCCAGCAGCTCCCCGGTCCCACAGGGGGAAAAACTGTTTTTT	CASSSPVPQGEKLFF
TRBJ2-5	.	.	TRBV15	TGTGCCACCAGCTCAACAGGGAGGTGGGAGACCCAGTACTTC	CATSSTGRWETQYF
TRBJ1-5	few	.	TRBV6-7	TGTGCCAGCAGTTCCCACGGAGGGTTTCAGCCCCAGCATTTT	CASSSHGGFQPQHF
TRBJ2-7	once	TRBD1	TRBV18	TGTGCCAGCTCAGAAGAGACAGGGGCCTCCTACGAGCAGTACTTC	CASSEETGASYEQYF
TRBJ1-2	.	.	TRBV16	TGTGCCAGCAGCCAGGGAAACCTCTATGGCTACACCTTC	CASSQGNLYGYTF